This T cell receptor (beta chain) was sequenced during a study of PD-1 blockade in classical Hodgkin lymphoma. Only in-frame clones appear in the TCRdb table, and some are missing; sequencing was by immunoSEQ multiplex PCR. Among roughly 77,000 clones listed, 93% were seen once. Time point of the sample: newly diagnosed, previously untreated cHL patient sample. Newly diagnosed, untreated classical Hodgkin lymphoma PBMCs provided comparison. The CDR3 length is 14 residues. V trimming: 3 bases; J trimming: 9 bases; junction bases outside the gene matches: 7. CDR1 and CDR2 from the germline V gene are SNHLY and FYNNEI. Regarding this clone: As yet, its antigen is unknown.

The study's findings and limits: No one has yet defined what causes the repertoire differences, which may be disease activity or prior therapy. Baseline TCR diversity was reportedly lower in newly diagnosed patients than in healthy donors. It was reported as lower still in relapsed/refractory patients.

The TCR was taken from a human donor with classical Hodgkin lymphoma. Material: peripheral blood mononuclear cells (PBMCs). This chain links TRBV2 with TRBJ2-1; 8 positions match TRBD1. The CDR3 DNA is TGTGCCAGCAGTGACCCGACAGGGGTGGGTGAGCAGTTCTTC. Its protein product is CASSDPTGVGEQFF. The whole variable domain, remainder taken from reference TRBV2 and TRBJ2-1, is EPEVTQTPSHQVTQMGQEVILRCVPISNHLYFYWYRQILGQKVEFLVSFYNNEISEKSEIFDDQFSVERPDGSNFTLKIRSTKLEDSAMYFCASSDPTGVGEQFFGPGTRLTVL.